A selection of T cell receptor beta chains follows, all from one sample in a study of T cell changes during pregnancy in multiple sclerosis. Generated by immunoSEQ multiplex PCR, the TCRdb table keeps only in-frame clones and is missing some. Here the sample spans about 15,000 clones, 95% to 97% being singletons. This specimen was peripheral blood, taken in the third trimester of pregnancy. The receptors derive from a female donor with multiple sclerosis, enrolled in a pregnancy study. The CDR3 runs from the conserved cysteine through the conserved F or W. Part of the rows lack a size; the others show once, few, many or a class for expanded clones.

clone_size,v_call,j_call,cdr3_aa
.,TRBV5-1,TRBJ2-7,CASRKTGTYEQYF
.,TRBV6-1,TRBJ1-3,CASSPGGGSGNTIYF
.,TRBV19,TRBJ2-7,CASSMGTGFEQYF
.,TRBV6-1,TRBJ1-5,CASVRSGAGNQPQHF
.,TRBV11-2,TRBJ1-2,CASSLERQGGYTF
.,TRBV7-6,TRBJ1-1,CASSLTRVRAEAFF
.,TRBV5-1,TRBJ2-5,CASSQGHSNQETQYF
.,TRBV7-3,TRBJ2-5,CASSSSGTQETQYF
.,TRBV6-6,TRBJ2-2,CASRRAAGGTGELFF
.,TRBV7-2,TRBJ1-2,CASSYYREVRYTF
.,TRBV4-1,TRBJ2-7,CASSQLKRGGTYEQYF
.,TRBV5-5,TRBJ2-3,CASGDIRADTQYF
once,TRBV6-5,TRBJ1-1,CASSYQGSTEAFF
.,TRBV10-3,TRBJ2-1,CAISVQGAYNEQFF
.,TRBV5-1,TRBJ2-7,CASSWGTGQTSSYEQYF
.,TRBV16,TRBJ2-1,CASSHPGGYYEQFF
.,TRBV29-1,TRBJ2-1,CSVAQLAGGSIYNEQFF
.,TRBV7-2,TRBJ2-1,CASSLEGGAYNEQFF
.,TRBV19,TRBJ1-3,CASSMFRQSSSGNTIYF
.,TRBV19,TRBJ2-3,CASRIAGDTQYF
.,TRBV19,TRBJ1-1,CASSIGGAGNTEAFF
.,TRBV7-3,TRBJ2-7,CASSLGLSYEQYF
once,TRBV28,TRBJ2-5,CASSLAGGGQETQYF
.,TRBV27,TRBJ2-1,CTFSGSLDEQFF
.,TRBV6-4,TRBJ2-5,CASLFGSGGSEETQYF
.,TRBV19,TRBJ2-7,CASRTLGLGGLEQYF
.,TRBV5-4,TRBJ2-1,CASSFRSGARSSYNEQFF
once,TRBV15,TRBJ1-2,CATSLRDRGNYGYTF
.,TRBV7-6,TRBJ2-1,CASSPYTGQAFSYNEQFF
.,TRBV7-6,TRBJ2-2,CASSLRKEGLLKANTGELFF
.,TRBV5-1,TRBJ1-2,CASSLGRGYNYTF
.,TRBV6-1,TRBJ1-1,CASSEEGGGSEAFF
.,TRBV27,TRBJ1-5,CASSLWGPNQPQHF
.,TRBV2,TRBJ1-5,CASSEGQGSNQPQHF
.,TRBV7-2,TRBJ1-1,CASSLALIVGGRFPEAFF
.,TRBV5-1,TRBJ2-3,CASSLASGRDTQYF
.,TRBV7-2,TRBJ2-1,CASSSTSGRGNEQFF
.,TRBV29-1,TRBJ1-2,CSAEGGRPYGYTF
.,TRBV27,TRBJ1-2,CASSLSGGAGGNYGYTF
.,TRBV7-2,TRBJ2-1,CASSLDRDDYNEQFF
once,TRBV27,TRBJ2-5,CASSFGGGETQYF
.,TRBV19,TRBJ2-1,CATRERGYNEQFF
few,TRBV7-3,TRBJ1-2,CASSLRGQGELGQGGYTF
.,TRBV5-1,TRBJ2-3,CASSLGLAGALFTDTQYF
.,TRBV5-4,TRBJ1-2,CASCQYRGLAHYGYTF
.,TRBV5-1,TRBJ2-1,CASSSSSGRVDEQFF
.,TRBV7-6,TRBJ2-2,CASRGYTGELFF
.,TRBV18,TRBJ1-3,CASGQGAYGNTIYF
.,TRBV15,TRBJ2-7,CATSRAPKSTLYEQYF
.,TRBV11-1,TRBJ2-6,CASSFPPRLAIGANVLTF
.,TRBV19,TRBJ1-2,CASSIKGTGGSNYGYTF
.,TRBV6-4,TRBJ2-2,CASSVLAGAPNTGELFF
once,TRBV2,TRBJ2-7,CASSDGNRSYEQYF
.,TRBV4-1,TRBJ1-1,CASSSRLSGRTVNTEAFF
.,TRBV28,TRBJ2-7,CASSRQGRTYEQYF
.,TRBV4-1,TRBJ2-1,CASSPTSGGPYEQFF
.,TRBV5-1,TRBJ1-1,CASSPRTGGYKGGAFF
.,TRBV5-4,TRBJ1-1,CASSGRVGFTEAFF